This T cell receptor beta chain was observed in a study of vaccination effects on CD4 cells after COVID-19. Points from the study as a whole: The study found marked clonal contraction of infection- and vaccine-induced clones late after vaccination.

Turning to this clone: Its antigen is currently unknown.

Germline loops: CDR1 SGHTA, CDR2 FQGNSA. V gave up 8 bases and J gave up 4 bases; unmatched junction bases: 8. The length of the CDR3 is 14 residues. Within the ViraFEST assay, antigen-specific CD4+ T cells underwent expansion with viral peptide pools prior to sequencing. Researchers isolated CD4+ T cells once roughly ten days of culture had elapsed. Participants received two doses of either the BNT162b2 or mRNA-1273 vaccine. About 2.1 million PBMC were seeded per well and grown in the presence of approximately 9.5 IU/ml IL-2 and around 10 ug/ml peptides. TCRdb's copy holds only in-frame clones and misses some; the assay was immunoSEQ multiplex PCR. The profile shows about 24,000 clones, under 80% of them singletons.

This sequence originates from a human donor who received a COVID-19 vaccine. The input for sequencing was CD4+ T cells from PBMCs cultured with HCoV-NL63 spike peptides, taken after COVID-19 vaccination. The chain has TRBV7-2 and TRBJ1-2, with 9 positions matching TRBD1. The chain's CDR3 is CASAADRGGYGYTF. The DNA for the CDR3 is TGTGCCAGCGCCGCGGACAGGGGAGGCTATGGCTACACCTTC.